This T cell receptor beta chain was sequenced for a study of shared clonotypes between healthy human individuals. Germline V gene data show CDR1 as LNHDA and CDR2 as SQIVND (reference sequence). The trim removed 7 bases at V and 1 base at J, leaving 6 bases unmatched. This CDR3 contains 15 residues. This clone was seen a handful of times. TCRdb's copy holds only in-frame clones and misses some; the assay was immunoSEQ multiplex PCR. The data show about 680,000 clones, about two thirds seen once. The TCR sequence derives from a woman aged 30 to 39 in good health. The sample taken for sequencing was memory CD4+ T cells sorted from blood. Subset of the sample: CD45RA-negative fraction. V and J are TRBV19 and TRBJ2-1; 8 bases align to TRBD2. The CDR3 loop is CASTGSGESYNEQFF. CDR3 DNA: TGTGCCAGTACCGGTAGCGGGGAGTCCTACAATGAGCAGTTCTTC.